Listed below are T cell receptor beta chains from one sample, sequenced in a study of cytomegalovirus exposure and HLA in healthy donors. Method: immunoSEQ multiplex PCR; TCRdb's copy keeps in-frame clones and lacks some. The table includes roughly 170,000 clones, roughly four fifths detected once. The sample was PBMCs. These receptors came from a woman in her twenties or thirties in good health and CMV-seronegative. The CDR3 runs from the conserved cysteine through the conserved F or W. The D gene is left open where the match is weak. Part of the rows lack a size; the others show once, few, many or a class for expanded clones.

TRBD1	TRBV11-2	TRBJ2-3	16	.	TGTGCCAGCAGCTTGCACCAACAGGGGTTCACAGATACGCAGTATTTT	CASSLHQQGFTDTQYF
TRBD1	TRBV10-3	TRBJ1-5	15	.	TGTGCCATCAGTGAGTCGGGGACAGGGGAACAGCCCCAGCATTTT	CAISESGTGEQPQHF
TRBD1	TRBV6-5	TRBJ2-1	14	.	TGTGCCAGCAGTTCTTGGACAGGGGGGTATGAGCAGTTCTTC	CASSSWTGGYEQFF
TRBD2	TRBV19	TRBJ2-3	14	few	TGTGCCAGTAGTATAGCGGGAGGGACAGATACGCAGTATTTT	CASSIAGGTDTQYF
TRBD2	TRBV6-5	TRBJ2-3	14	once	TGTGCCAGCAGGACTAGCCCAGGTGTTGATACGCAGTATTTT	CASRTSPGVDTQYF
TRBD2	TRBV19	TRBJ2-6	17	.	TGTGCCAGTAGTGTGAGCGGGGGCAGGTCTGGGGCCAACGTCCTGACTTTC	CASSVSGGRSGANVLTF
TRBD2	TRBV25-1	TRBJ2-1	16	.	TGTGCCAGCAGTGAATATGGACTAGCGGGATACAATGAGCAGTTCTTC	CASSEYGLAGYNEQFF
TRBD1	TRBV7-2	TRBJ1-4	18	.	TGTGCCAGCAGCTTAGTGACAGGGGGCCCTCTCACTAATGAAAAACTGTTTTTT	CASSLVTGGPLTNEKLFF
.	TRBV5-1	TRBJ1-2	16	.	TGCGCCAGCAGCTTGGCCTATGCAGGCAGGGGTAAAAGCTACACCTTC	CASSLAYAGRGKSYTF
TRBD2	TRBV28	TRBJ2-7	15	.	TGTGCCAGCAGCCCTAGCGGGAGGGAACCTTACGAGCAGTACTTC	CASSPSGREPYEQYF
.	TRBV7-8	TRBJ1-2	16	.	TGTGCCAGCAGCTTGGTCGCGACAGGAGCTAACTATGGCTACACCTTC	CASSLVATGANYGYTF
.	TRBV28	TRBJ1-4	15	.	TGTGCCAGCGCCGGTTTTTTTCAACGGAGTGAAAAACTGTTTTTT	CASAGFFQRSEKLFF
TRBD1	TRBV30	TRBJ2-1	15	.	TGTGCCTGGAGTGTACAAGGGGGCGGCTACAATGAGCAGTTCTTC	CAWSVQGGGYNEQFF
.	TRBV6-1	TRBJ2-4	14	.	TGTGCCAGCAGCGCCTCTGGGCTCCAAAACATTCAGTACTTC	CASSASGLQNIQYF
TRBD2	TRBV7-9	TRBJ2-1	15	.	TGTGCCAGCAGCCGGGAGGTTTCCTGGTACCATGAGCAGTTCTTC	CASSREVSWYHEQFF
.	TRBV28	TRBJ2-1	17	few	TGTGCCAGCAGTTCCCGAACTAGAAACCGCTCCTACAATGAGCAGTTCTTC	CASSSRTRNRSYNEQFF
.	TRBV2	TRBJ2-3	12	.	TGTGCCAGCAGCTCCGGCACAGATACGCAGTATTTT	CASSSGTDTQYF
TRBD1	TRBV10-1	TRBJ1-1	15	.	TGCGCCAGCAGCCAAGACAGGGCAGGAGACACTGAAGCTTTCTTT	CASSQDRAGDTEAFF
TRBD1	TRBV10-3	TRBJ1-2	14	few	TGTGCCATCAGTGAGGCACAGGGGGCCTATGGCTACACCTTC	CAISEAQGAYGYTF
TRBD2	TRBV27	TRBJ2-1	16	.	TGTGCCAGCAGTAACCAGACTAGCGGGGGGGTTAATGAGCAGTTCTTC	CASSNQTSGGVNEQFF
.	TRBV7-2	TRBJ2-2	15	.	TGTGCCAGCAGTTTTTTGGGCCCGAACACCGGGGAGCTGTTTTTT	CASSFLGPNTGELFF
TRBD1	TRBV28	TRBJ1-5	17	.	TGTGCCAGCAGAGGTTGGGGGACAGTCCTTAGCAATCAGCCCCAGCATTTT	CASRGWGTVLSNQPQHF
.	TRBV5-4	TRBJ1-2	15	.	TGTGCCAGCAGCTTGGTTTCTGTCTCCTCCTATGGCTACACCTTC	CASSLVSVSSYGYTF
TRBD2	TRBV19	TRBJ2-1	12	few	TGTGCCTGCACGCTTAGCGGGGGTGAGCAGTTCTTC	CACTLSGGEQFF
TRBD1	TRBV9	TRBJ2-2	15	few	TGTGCCAGCAGCGTAGTGGACAGGGACCCCGGGGAGCTGTTTTTT	CASSVVDRDPGELFF
.	TRBV6-5	TRBJ1-1	13	.	TGTGCCAGCAGTTACTCCAGCGACACTGAAGCTTTCTTT	CASSYSSDTEAFF
.	TRBV5-1	TRBJ2-3	14	few	TGCGCCAGCAGCCTGACAGTTCCCTCCGATACGCAGTATTTT	CASSLTVPSDTQYF